The 4 T cell receptor beta chains reported below all come from one sample, sequenced in a study of ipilimumab plus nivolumab after autologous stem cell transplantation. Clones were read by immunoSEQ multiplex PCR, and TCRdb kept only the in-frame ones, dropping some. Of roughly 43,000 clones in the sample, 70% to 90% were seen once. The material was PBMCs, obtained in a trial of ipilimumab plus nivolumab as post-transplant consolidation. All receptors come from a male donor with multiple myeloma.

The chain combines TRBV5-1 with TRBJ1-2; D remains ambiguous. Germline loops: CDR1 SGHRS, CDR2 YFSETQ. Trimming shortened V by 2 bases and J by 3 bases, and 11 bases separated the two germline ends. The CDR3 length is 14 residues. This chain's CDR3 is CASSFGDEDYGYTF. The CDR3 nucleotides read TGCGCCAGCAGCTTCGGGGATGAAGACTATGGCTACACCTTC.

The chain joins TRBV27 to TRBJ2-6; D is unclear. This CDR3 comprises 15 residues. Per the germline V gene, CDR1 is MNHEY and CDR2 is SMNVEV (reference sequence). V was shortened by 5 bases and J by 2 bases, with 10 bases between the two germline ends. CDR3 amino acids: CASSPFRTGANVLTF. The DNA for the CDR3 is TGTGCCAGCAGTCCCTTCCGGACTGGGGCCAACGTCCTGACTTTC.

The chain uses TRBV19 and TRBJ1-1, with D possibly being TRBD1 (6 bases). Trimming pared 1 base from V and 6 bases from J, leaving 12 bases between. The CDR3 spans 14 residues. Germline CDR1 and CDR2: LNHDA and SQIVND (reference sequence). The CDR3 bases are TGTGCCAGTAGTATAGTAGGCAGGGGAGCTGAAGCTTTCTTT. Translation: CASSIVGRGAEAFF.

CDR3 sequence (DNA): TGCGCCAGCAGCCGCGGCCTAGCGGGGGGGCCTCAGACCCAGTACTTC. It yields the protein CASSRGLAGGPQTQYF. V and J are TRBV5-1 and TRBJ2-5; TRBD2 agrees at 12 bases. The CDR3 contains 16 residues. CDR1 is SGHRS, CDR2 YFSETQ, per germline. V lost 4 bases to trimming and J lost 6 bases; unmatched junction nucleotides: 10.